The clone carrying this T cell receptor beta chain has ten or more counts. Antigen: not known. The entry originates in a study of CD8 T cells in ankylosing spondylitis. Each CDR3 protein gets one entry after TCRdb re-called the 5' RACE reads with MiXCR. Of 180,000 or so distinct CDR3 sequences listed, roughly 10% are singletons. Study-level results: As reported, disease-linked clones showed significant enrichment in matched ankylosing spondylitis synovial fluid. Disease-linked clones bore a CD8+ phenotype and were relatively rare in peripheral blood.

With 1 base removed from V and 5 bases from J, the gap between germline ends came to 15 bases. Germline V lookup: CDR1 SGHRS, CDR2 YFSETQ. This CDR3 is built from 15 residues. This sequence was found in a male donor with ankylosing spondylitis or in good health (not recorded which). Sequencing used blood, either unsorted or a sorted T cell fraction (not recorded which). This chain joins TRBV5-1 and TRBJ2-5, with D possibly matching TRBD1 (6 bases). CDR3 bases: TGCGCCAGCAGCTTGTCCCAGGCCCAGGGGGAGACCCAGTACTTC. It is translated as CASSLSQAQGETQYF.